A selection of T cell receptor beta chains follows, all from one sample in a study of CD8 T cells in ankylosing spondylitis. TCRdb called the 5' RACE reads again in MiXCR, with one record for every CDR3 protein. The table lists about 300,000 distinct CDR3 sequences, about a fifth of them singletons. Sequenced material: blood, either unsorted or a sorted T cell fraction (not recorded which). All receptors derive from a female donor with ankylosing spondylitis or in good health (not recorded which). Both conserved end residues are part of each CDR3. Each record gives: CDR3 protein, CDR3 DNA, J gene, clone size, D gene, V gene. The D gene is left open where the match is weak. Not all rows give a size; the values are once, few, many and, for expanded clones, a class.

CDR3aa: CASSSTLDTQYF
CDR3nt: TGCGCCAGCAGCTCTACGCTCGATACGCAGTATTTT
j_gene: TRBJ2-3
abundance: -
d_gene: -
v_gene: TRBV5-1

CDR3aa: CASSLTSYTDTQYF
CDR3nt: TGTGCCAGCAGCTTAACCTCCTACACAGATACGCAGTATTTT
j_gene: TRBJ2-3
abundance: -
d_gene: -
v_gene: TRBV7-2

CDR3aa: CASWRQGNTEAFF
CDR3nt: TGTGCCAGCTGGCGGCAGGGGAACACTGAAGCTTTCTTT
j_gene: TRBJ1-1
abundance: -
d_gene: -
v_gene: TRBV12-3/TRBV12-4

CDR3aa: CASNVAGGYEQYF
CDR3nt: TGTGCCAGCAACGTGGCGGGGGGCTACGAGCAGTACTTC
j_gene: TRBJ2-7
abundance: many
d_gene: TRBD2
v_gene: TRBV6-1

CDR3aa: CASSPTRRGYEQYF
CDR3nt: TGTGCCAGCAGCCCCACCCGGAGGGGCTACGAGCAGTACTTC
j_gene: TRBJ2-7
abundance: few
d_gene: -
v_gene: TRBV11-2

CDR3aa: CSAREGESLGNTIYF
CDR3nt: TGCAGTGCTAGAGAGGGAGAGAGTCTTGGAAACACCATATATTTT
j_gene: TRBJ1-3
abundance: -
d_gene: -
v_gene: TRBV20-1

CDR3aa: CASSNPRLAKNIQYF
CDR3nt: TGTGCCAGCAGTAACCCGCGGCTAGCGAAAAACATTCAGTACTTC
j_gene: TRBJ2-4
abundance: few
d_gene: -
v_gene: TRBV6-6

CDR3aa: CSARGPPGANVLTF
CDR3nt: TGCAGTGCTAGGGGTCCTCCTGGGGCCAACGTCCTGACTTTC
j_gene: TRBJ2-6
abundance: -
d_gene: -
v_gene: TRBV20-1

CDR3aa: CSARDVRGVRNQPQHF
CDR3nt: TGCAGTGCTAGAGACGTCAGGGGAGTGAGGAATCAGCCCCAGCATTTT
j_gene: TRBJ1-5
abundance: many
d_gene: -
v_gene: TRBV20-1

CDR3aa: CASSVRAGDNEQFF
CDR3nt: TGTGCCAGCAGTGTTCGGGCGGGAGACAATGAGCAGTTCTTC
j_gene: TRBJ2-1
abundance: -
d_gene: TRBD2
v_gene: TRBV2

CDR3aa: CASSYAGPGGYTF
CDR3nt: TGTGCCAGCAGTTACGCTGGGCCGGGTGGCTACACCTTC
j_gene: TRBJ1-2
abundance: -
d_gene: -
v_gene: TRBV6-5

CDR3aa: CASSDRRDRAYEQYF
CDR3nt: TGTGCCAGCAGCGACCGCCGGGACAGGGCCTACGAGCAGTACTTC
j_gene: TRBJ2-7
abundance: -
d_gene: TRBD1
v_gene: TRBV7-8

CDR3aa: CASSPWGEGNQPQHF
CDR3nt: TGTGCCAGCAGTCCGTGGGGGGAGGGCAATCAGCCCCAGCATTTT
j_gene: TRBJ1-5
abundance: few
d_gene: -
v_gene: TRBV12-3/TRBV12-4

CDR3aa: CAISERGVSGRMNEQFF
CDR3nt: TGTGCCATCAGTGAGAGGGGGGTTAGCGGGAGAATGAATGAGCAGTTCTTC
j_gene: TRBJ2-1
abundance: many
d_gene: TRBD2
v_gene: TRBV10-3

CDR3aa: CSASRINEQFF
CDR3nt: TGCAGTGCTAGCCGCATCAATGAGCAGTTCTTC
j_gene: TRBJ2-1
abundance: many
d_gene: -
v_gene: TRBV20-1

CDR3aa: CASSPPVGRTSQETQYF
CDR3nt: TGTGCCAGCTCACCACCGGTAGGTCGGACATCACAAGAGACCCAGTACTTC
j_gene: TRBJ2-5
abundance: -
d_gene: -
v_gene: TRBV18

CDR3aa: CSVEAWGNGYTF
CDR3nt: TGCAGCGTTGAAGCATGGGGGAATGGCTACACCTTC
j_gene: TRBJ1-2
abundance: few
d_gene: -
v_gene: TRBV29-1

CDR3aa: CASSRGTGARDYGYTF
CDR3nt: TGCGCCAGCAGCAGGGGGACAGGCGCTCGTGACTATGGCTACACCTTC
j_gene: TRBJ1-2
abundance: few
d_gene: TRBD1
v_gene: TRBV5-1

CDR3aa: CSVVRAGTYEQYF
CDR3nt: TGCAGCGTTGTACGCGCTGGCACCTACGAGCAGTACTTC
j_gene: TRBJ2-7
abundance: few
d_gene: -
v_gene: TRBV29-1

CDR3aa: CASGRFGGGYTF
CDR3nt: TGTGCCAGCGGTCGGTTTGGTGGTGGCTACACCTTC
j_gene: TRBJ1-2
abundance: few
d_gene: -
v_gene: TRBV12-3/TRBV12-4

CDR3aa: CSASGLHRGNEQFF
CDR3nt: TGCAGTGCTAGCGGACTACACCGGGGCAATGAGCAGTTCTTC
j_gene: TRBJ2-1
abundance: -
d_gene: -
v_gene: TRBV20-1

CDR3aa: CAIRPGQGDVGQFF
CDR3nt: TGTGCCATCAGACCGGGACAGGGGGATGTAGGGCAGTTCTTC
j_gene: TRBJ2-1
abundance: -
d_gene: TRBD1
v_gene: TRBV10-3

CDR3aa: CASSLYQGDTGELFF
CDR3nt: TGTGCCAGCAGCTTGTATCAGGGGGACACCGGGGAGCTGTTTTTT
j_gene: TRBJ2-2
abundance: many
d_gene: TRBD1
v_gene: TRBV7-6

CDR3aa: CATSRDKNTSFEQYF
CDR3nt: TGTGCCACCAGCAGAGATAAGAACACCTCCTTCGAGCAGTACTTC
j_gene: TRBJ2-7
abundance: many
d_gene: -
v_gene: TRBV15

CDR3aa: CASVLGPTRDHTGELFF
CDR3nt: TGTGCCAGCGTCCTGGGGCCGACAAGGGACCACACCGGGGAGCTGTTTTTT
j_gene: TRBJ2-2
abundance: -
d_gene: -
v_gene: TRBV28

CDR3aa: CASSVVPGGLAVTDTQYF
CDR3nt: TGTGCCAGCAGCGTAGTCCCGGGAGGACTAGCGGTCACAGATACGCAGTATTTT
j_gene: TRBJ2-3
abundance: many
d_gene: TRBD2
v_gene: TRBV9

CDR3aa: CSAKDGSYNEQFF
CDR3nt: TGCAGTGCAAAGGACGGTTCCTACAATGAGCAGTTCTTC
j_gene: TRBJ2-1
abundance: -
d_gene: -
v_gene: TRBV20-1

CDR3aa: CASSYSGGVGEKLFF
CDR3nt: TGTGCCAGCAGTTACTCGGGGGGCGTTGGGGAAAAACTGTTTTTT
j_gene: TRBJ1-4
abundance: -
d_gene: -
v_gene: TRBV6-2/TRBV6-3

CDR3aa: CASSPRGADTEAFF
CDR3nt: TGTGCCAGCTCACCACGAGGGGCAGACACTGAAGCTTTCTTT
j_gene: TRBJ1-1
abundance: few
d_gene: -
v_gene: TRBV18